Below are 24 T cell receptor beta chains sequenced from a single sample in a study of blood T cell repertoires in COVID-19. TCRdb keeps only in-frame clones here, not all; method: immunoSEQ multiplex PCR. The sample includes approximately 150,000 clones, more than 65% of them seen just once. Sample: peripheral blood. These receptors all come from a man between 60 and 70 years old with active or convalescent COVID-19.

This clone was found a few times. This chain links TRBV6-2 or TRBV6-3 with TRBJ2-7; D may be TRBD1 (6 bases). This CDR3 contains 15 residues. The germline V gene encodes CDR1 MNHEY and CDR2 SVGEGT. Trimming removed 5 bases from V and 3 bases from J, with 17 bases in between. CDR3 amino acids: CASSSRQDFDYEQYF. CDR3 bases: TGTGCCAGCAGTAGTCGACAGGATTTCGACTACGAGCAGTACTTC.

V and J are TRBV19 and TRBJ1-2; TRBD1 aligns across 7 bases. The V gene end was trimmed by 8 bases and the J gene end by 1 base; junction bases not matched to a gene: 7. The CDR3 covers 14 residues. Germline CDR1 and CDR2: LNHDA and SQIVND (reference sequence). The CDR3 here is CASHRDSVNYGYTF. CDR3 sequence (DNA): TGTGCCAGTCACCGGGACAGTGTTAACTATGGCTACACCTTC. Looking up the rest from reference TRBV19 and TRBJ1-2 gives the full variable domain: DGGITQSPKYLFRKEGQNVTLSCEQNLNHDAMYWYRQDPGQGLRLIYYSQIVNDFQKGDIAEGYSVSREKKESFPLTVTSAQKNPTAFYLCASHRDSVNYGYTFGSGTRLTVV.

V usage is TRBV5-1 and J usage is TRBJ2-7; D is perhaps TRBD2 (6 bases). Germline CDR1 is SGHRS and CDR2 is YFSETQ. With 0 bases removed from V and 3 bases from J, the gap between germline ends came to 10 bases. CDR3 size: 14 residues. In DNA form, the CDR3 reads TGCGCCAGCAGCTTGGGGACGGGACTCTACGAGCAGTACTTC. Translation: CASSLGTGLYEQYF. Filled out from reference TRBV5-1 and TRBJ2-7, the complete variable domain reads KAGVTQTPRYLIKTRGQQVTLSCSPISGHRSVSWYQQTPGQGLQFLFEYFSETQRNKGNFPGRFSGRQFSNSRSEMNVSTLELGDSALYLCASSLGTGLYEQYFGPGTRLTVT.

The CDR3 region has the DNA TGCGCCAGCAGCTTTACAGGGACCCGAGGGGTCTACAATGAGCAGTTCTTC. Translated: CASSFTGTRGVYNEQFF. The gene calls are TRBV5-1 and TRBJ2-1; maybe TRBD1 (6 bases). Germline CDR1 is SGHRS and CDR2 is YFSETQ. The CDR3 runs to 17 residues. V was pared by 2 bases and J by 3 bases, with 18 bases between.

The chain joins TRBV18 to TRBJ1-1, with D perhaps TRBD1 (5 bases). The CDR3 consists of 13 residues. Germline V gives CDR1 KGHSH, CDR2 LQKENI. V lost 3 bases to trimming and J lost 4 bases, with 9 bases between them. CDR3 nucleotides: TGTGCCAGCTCACCGGGGGGAAGCACTGAAGCTTTCTTT. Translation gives CASSPGGSTEAFF.

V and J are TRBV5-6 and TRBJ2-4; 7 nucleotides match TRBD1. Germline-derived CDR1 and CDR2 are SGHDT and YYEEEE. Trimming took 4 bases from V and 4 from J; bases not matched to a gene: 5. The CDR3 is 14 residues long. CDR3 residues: CASSRDRAKNIQYF. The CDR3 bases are TGTGCCAGCAGCCGAGACAGGGCAAAAAACATTCAGTACTTC.

The CDR3 nucleotides are TGTGCCAGCAGCTTTAGAGAGGCCCCCGGGAACACTGAAGCTTTCTTT. The encoded protein is CASSFREAPGNTEAFF. The V gene is TRBV7-8, the J gene TRBJ1-1; D gene unclear. Trimming pared 3 bases from V and 1 base from J, leaving 15 bases between. The CDR3 is 16 residues long. The germline gives CDR1 SGHVS, CDR2 FQNEAQ.

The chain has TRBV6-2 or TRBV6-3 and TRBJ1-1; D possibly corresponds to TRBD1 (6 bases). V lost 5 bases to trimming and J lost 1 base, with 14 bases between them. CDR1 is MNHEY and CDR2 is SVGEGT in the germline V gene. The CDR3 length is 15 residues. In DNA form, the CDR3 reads TGTGCCAGCAGTCAGCCGGACAGAACGAACACTGAAGCTTTCTTT. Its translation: CASSQPDRTNTEAFF.

CDR3 sequence (DNA): TGTGCCAGCAGTCCCCGGGGTAGCGGGAGTGGCGAGCAGTACGTC. This encodes CASSPRGSGSGEQYV. This sequence joins TRBV27 and TRBJ2-7, with TRBD2 matching over 9 bases. Losses at the gene ends were 5 bases for V and 6 bases for J; bases not matched to a gene: 11. There are 15 residues in the CDR3. The germline V gene encodes CDR1 MNHEY and CDR2 SMNVEV (reference sequence).

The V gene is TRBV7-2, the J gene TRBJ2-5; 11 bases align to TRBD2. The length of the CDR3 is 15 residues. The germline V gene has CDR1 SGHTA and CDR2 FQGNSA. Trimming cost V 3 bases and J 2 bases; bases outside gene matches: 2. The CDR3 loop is CASSLTSGVQETQYF. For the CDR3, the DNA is TGTGCCAGCAGCTTGACTAGCGGGGTTCAAGAGACCCAGTACTTC.

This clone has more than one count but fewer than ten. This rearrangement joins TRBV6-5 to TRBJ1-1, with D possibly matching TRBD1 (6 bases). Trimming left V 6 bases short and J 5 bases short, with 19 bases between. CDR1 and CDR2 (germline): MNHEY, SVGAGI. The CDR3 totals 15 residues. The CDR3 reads CASRIAGELLTEAFF. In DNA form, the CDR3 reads TGTGCCAGCAGAATAGCAGGGGAGTTATTGACTGAAGCTTTCTTT.

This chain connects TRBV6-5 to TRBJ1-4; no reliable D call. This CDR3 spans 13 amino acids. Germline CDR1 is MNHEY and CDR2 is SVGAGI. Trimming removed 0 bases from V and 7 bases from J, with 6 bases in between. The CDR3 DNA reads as TGTGCCAGCAGTTACTCGTCCCGTGAAAAACTGTTTTTT. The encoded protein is CASSYSSREKLFF.

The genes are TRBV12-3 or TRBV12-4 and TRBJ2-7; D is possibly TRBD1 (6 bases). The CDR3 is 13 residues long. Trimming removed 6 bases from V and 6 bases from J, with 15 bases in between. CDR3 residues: CASSQYRAGEQYV. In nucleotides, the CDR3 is TGTGCCAGCAGCCAATACAGGGCAGGCGAGCAGTACGTC.

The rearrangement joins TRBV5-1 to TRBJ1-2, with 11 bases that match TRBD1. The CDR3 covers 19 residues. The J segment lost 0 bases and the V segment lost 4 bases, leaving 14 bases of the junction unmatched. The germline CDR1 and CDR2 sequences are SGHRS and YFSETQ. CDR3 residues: CASSGGTGGAGEPNYGYTF. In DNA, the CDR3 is TGCGCCAGCAGCGGCGGGACAGGGGGAGCGGGGGAACCTAACTATGGCTACACCTTC.

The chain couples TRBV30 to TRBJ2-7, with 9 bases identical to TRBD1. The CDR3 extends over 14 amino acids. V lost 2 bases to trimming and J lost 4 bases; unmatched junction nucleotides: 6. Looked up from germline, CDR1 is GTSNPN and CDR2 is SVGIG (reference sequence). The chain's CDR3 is CAWSSGTGSYEQYV. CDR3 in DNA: TGTGCCTGGAGTTCCGGGACAGGGTCTTACGAGCAGTACGTC.

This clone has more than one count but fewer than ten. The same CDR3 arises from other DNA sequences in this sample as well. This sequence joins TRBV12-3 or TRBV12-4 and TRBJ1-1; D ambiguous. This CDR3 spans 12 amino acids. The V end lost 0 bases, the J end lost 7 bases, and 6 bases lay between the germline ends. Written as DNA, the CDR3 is TGTGCCAGCAGTTTAGCGGCGGGTGAAGCTTTCTTT. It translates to CASSLAAGEAFF.

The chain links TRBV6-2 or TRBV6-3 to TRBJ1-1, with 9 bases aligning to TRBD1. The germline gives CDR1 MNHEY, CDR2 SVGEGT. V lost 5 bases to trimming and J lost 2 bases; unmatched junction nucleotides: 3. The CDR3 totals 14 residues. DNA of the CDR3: TGTGCCAGCAGTACAGGGGGCCCAAACACTGAAGCTTTCTTT. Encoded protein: CASSTGGPNTEAFF.

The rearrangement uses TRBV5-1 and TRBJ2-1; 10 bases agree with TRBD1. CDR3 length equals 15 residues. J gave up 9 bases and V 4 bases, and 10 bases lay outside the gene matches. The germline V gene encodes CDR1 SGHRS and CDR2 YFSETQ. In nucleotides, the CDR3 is TGCGCCAGCAGCGTAGACAGGGGGCGAGTTAGTGAGCAGTTCTTC. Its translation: CASSVDRGRVSEQFF.

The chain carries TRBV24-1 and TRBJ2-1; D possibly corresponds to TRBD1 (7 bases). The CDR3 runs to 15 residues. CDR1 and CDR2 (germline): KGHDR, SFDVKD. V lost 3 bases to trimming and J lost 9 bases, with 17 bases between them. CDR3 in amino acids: CATSDPQGGKGEQFF. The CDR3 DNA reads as TGTGCCACCAGTGATCCGCAGGGGGGTAAGGGTGAGCAGTTCTTC.

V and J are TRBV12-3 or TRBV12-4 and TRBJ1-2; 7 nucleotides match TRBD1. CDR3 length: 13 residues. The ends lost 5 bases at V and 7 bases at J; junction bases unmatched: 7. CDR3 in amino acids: CASSPGQGVGYTF. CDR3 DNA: TGTGCCAGCAGTCCCGGGCAGGGGGTTGGCTACACCTTC.

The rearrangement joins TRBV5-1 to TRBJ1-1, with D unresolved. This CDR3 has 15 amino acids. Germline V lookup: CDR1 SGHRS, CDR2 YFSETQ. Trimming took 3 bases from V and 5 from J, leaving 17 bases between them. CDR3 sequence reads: CASSSFGDSVTEAFF. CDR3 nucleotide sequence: TGCGCCAGCAGCTCCTTCGGGGATTCGGTGACTGAAGCTTTCTTT.

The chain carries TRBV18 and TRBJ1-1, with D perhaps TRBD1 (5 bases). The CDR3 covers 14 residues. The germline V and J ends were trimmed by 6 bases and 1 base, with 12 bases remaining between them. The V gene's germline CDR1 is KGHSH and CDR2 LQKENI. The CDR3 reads CASSPRVGNTEAFF. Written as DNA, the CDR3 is TGTGCCAGCTCCCCCAGGGTGGGGAACACTGAAGCTTTCTTT. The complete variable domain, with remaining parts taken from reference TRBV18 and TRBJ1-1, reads NAGVMQNPRHLVRRRGQEARLRCSPMKGHSHVYWYRQLPEEGLKFMVYLQKENIIDESGMPKERFSAEFPKEGPSILRIQQVVRGDSAAYFCASSPRVGNTEAFFGQGTRLTVV.

CDR3 DNA: TGTGCCACCAGTGCAGGCAGGGGAATCGGCACCGGGGAGCTGTTTTTT. Protein: CATSAGRGIGTGELFF. This chain uses TRBV24-1 with TRBJ2-2, with D tentatively TRBD1 (6 bases). V lost 5 bases and J 4 bases, leaving 16 bases between the germline ends. From germline, CDR1 is KGHDR and CDR2 SFDVKD. The CDR3 length is 16 residues.

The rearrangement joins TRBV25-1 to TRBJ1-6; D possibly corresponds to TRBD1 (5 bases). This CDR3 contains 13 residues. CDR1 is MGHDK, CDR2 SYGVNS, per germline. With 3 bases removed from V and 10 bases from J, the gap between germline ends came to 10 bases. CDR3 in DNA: TGTGCCAGCAGTGATCCAGGGCAGTCACCCCTCCACTTT. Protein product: CASSDPGQSPLHF.